A selection of T cell receptor beta chains follows, all from one sample in a study of cytomegalovirus exposure and HLA in healthy donors. The data were produced by immunoSEQ multiplex PCR, yet TCRdb's version contains in-frame clones alone and is incomplete. Among more than 90,000 clones listed, 70% to 85% were seen once. The sequenced sample consisted of PBMCs. The receptors originated from a man in his forties or fifties in good health and CMV-seropositive. Each CDR3 is given without its conserved first and last residue. The D gene is left open where the match is weak.

J gene	V gene	D gene	CDR3 protein
TRBJ2-3	TRBV10-1	TRBD2	ASSDHRGGIADTQY
TRBJ1-1	TRBV7-2	NA	ASSFLERGNTEAF
TRBJ2-3	TRBV20-1	NA	SARQDTQY
TRBJ1-5	TRBV4-3	NA	ASSQESGNQPQH
TRBJ2-2	TRBV6-5	TRBD1	ASRTGTNTGELF
TRBJ1-2	TRBV19	NA	ASRQNYGYT
TRBJ1-4	TRBV5-1	NA	ASSPFDMAELF
TRBJ1-1	TRBV5-1	NA	ASSTLGGTEAF
TRBJ2-1	TRBV30	TRBD2	AWTGGARVNEQF
TRBJ1-1	TRBV5-4	NA	ASSEGQRSEAF
TRBJ1-1	TRBV27	NA	ASSLSRDNNTEAF
TRBJ2-4	TRBV4-2	TRBD2	ASSLLAGVESKNIQY
TRBJ1-2	TRBV10-2	TRBD1	AIANGQGAGGYT
TRBJ1-1	TRBV28	NA	ASSPLSEMNTEAF
TRBJ2-6	TRBV5-6	NA	ASSTYSGANVLT
TRBJ1-2	TRBV2	TRBD1	ASSALRGQRANYGYT
TRBJ2-5	TRBV29-1	TRBD2	SVSLYRGEGETQY
TRBJ2-5	TRBV7-2	TRBD2	ASRTLADRAKY
TRBJ1-6	TRBV4-2	NA	ASSQEDSSPLH
NA	TRBV29-1	NA	SVLRQYEQY
TRBJ1-5	TRBV6-1	NA	ASIADGARNQPQH
TRBJ1-2	TRBV20-1	NA	SAGDSYGYT
TRBJ2-1	TRBV9	TRBD1	ASSVPGQGAENEQF
TRBJ1-1	TRBV29-1	NA	SARDSGKGGGLSTEAF
TRBJ1-2	TRBV7-9	NA	AITQGAGDYGYT
TRBJ1-4	TRBV5-1	TRBD1	ASSPTQGPLKEKLF
TRBJ2-6	TRBV11-2	NA	ASSLGVREANVLT
TRBJ1-2	TRBV5-1	NA	ASSLDSPPRSNYGYT
TRBJ1-5	TRBV30	NA	AWSPGFESNQPQH
TRBJ2-3	TRBV11-2	TRBD2	ASSTSRTSGGEHTDTQY
TRBJ1-2	TRBV5-1	NA	ASSLAEQDGYT